The 31 T cell receptor beta chains reported below all come from one sample, sequenced in a study of a mutant IDH1 vaccine in newly diagnosed glioma. Using immunoSEQ multiplex PCR, the repertoire was profiled, and TCRdb retains in-frame clones only, with some absent. The sample records 95,000 to 100,000 clones, approximately 90% being singletons. Indicated time point: baseline, week 1 (first vaccination visit). The treatment was: pre-vaccination baseline after standard-of-care therapy. Sequenced material: PBMCs, taken from a glioma patient treated with radiotherapy, temozolomide or both. The receptors derive from a woman aged 50 to 60 with glioma.

The genes are TRBV5-1 and TRBJ1-3; TRBD1 matches 9 bases. Looked up from germline, CDR1 is SGHRS and CDR2 is YFSETQ. V lost 4 bases, J lost 2 bases, and 10 bases stayed unmatched. CDR3 size: 17 residues. The CDR3 region is CASSQRGTGLPGNTIYF. CDR3 sequence (DNA): TGCGCCAGCAGCCAGCGCGGGACAGGGTTACCTGGAAACACCATATATTTT.

The rearrangement uses TRBV28 and TRBJ2-5; 10 nucleotides agree with TRBD1. Losses at the gene ends were 8 bases for V and 6 bases for J; bases not matched to a gene: 6. The germline gives CDR1 MDHEN, CDR2 SYDVKM. CDR3 length: 13 amino acids. The CDR3 loop is CASRWTGGQTQYF. For the CDR3, the DNA is TGTGCCAGCCGTTGGACAGGGGGGCAGACCCAGTACTTC.

This clone has a handful of counts. The chain has TRBV7-9 and TRBJ1-5; 7 bases line up with TRBD1. The CDR3 contains 15 residues. V was pared by 6 bases and J by 0 bases, with 5 bases of the junction left unmatched. Germline CDR1 is SEHNR and CDR2 is FQNEAQ (reference sequence). In DNA form, the CDR3 reads TGTGCCAGCAGTCCCGGGGACAGTAGCAATCAGCCCCAGCATTTT. Protein: CASSPGDSSNQPQHF.

The CDR3 loop is CASSESVRRERGEQYF. Written as DNA, the CDR3 is TGTGCCAGCAGTGAATCAGTCAGACGGGAACGGGGCGAGCAGTACTTC. This rearrangement joins TRBV6-1 to TRBJ2-7; possibly TRBD2 for D (5 bases). Germline assignment: CDR1 MNHNS and CDR2 SASEGT. Trimming left V 2 bases short and J 6 bases short, with 20 bases between. This CDR3 is 16 amino acids long.

This clone was counted only a few times. The chain carries TRBV5-1 and TRBJ2-1; 12 nucleotides line up with TRBD2. The CDR3 has 16 residues. Losses at the gene ends were 4 bases for V and 6 bases for J; bases not matched to a gene: 8. Germline lookup yields CDR1 SGHRS and CDR2 YFSETQ. This chain's CDR3 is CASSLTSGRPLNEQFF. The DNA for the CDR3 is TGCGCCAGCAGCCTAACTAGCGGGAGGCCTCTCAATGAGCAGTTCTTC.

The chain carries TRBV11-2 and TRBJ2-2, with 8 nucleotides matching TRBD1. CDR3 size: 14 residues. After removal of 2 bases from V and 5 bases from J, the junction contained 1 base not matched to a gene. The germline V gene has CDR1 SGHAT and CDR2 FQNNGV. The CDR3 is CASSLRQGTGELFF. The CDR3 DNA reads as TGTGCCAGCAGCTTAAGACAGGGGACCGGGGAGCTGTTTTTT.

This chain links TRBV5-1 with TRBJ2-3, with D possibly being TRBD2 (6 bases). Germline-derived CDR1 and CDR2 are SGHRS and YFSETQ. The V end was cut by 0 bases, the J end by 1 base, with 6 bases between. The CDR3 contains 14 residues. The CDR3, as DNA: TGCGCCAGCAGCTTGGCGGGAGGCACAGATACGCAGTATTTT. As protein: CASSLAGGTDTQYF.

V usage is TRBV6-9 and J usage is TRBJ2-7; no clear D. Germline loops: CDR1 MNHGY, CDR2 SVAAGI. The CDR3 has 11 amino acids. V lost 6 bases, J lost 4 bases, and 7 bases lay in between. The CDR3 DNA reads as TGTGCCAGCAGATCTTCTTACGAGCAGTACTTC. Its translation: CASRSSYEQYF.

This clone occurred once. The chain joins TRBV7-9 to TRBJ2-1; unclear D gene. V dropped 5 bases and J dropped 0 bases, with 5 bases sitting between them. The CDR3 has 13 amino acids. CDR1 is SEHNR, CDR2 FQNEAQ, per germline (reference sequence). The CDR3, as DNA: TGTGCCAGCAGCCCCACCTCCTACAATGAGCAGTTCTTC. Its translation: CASSPTSYNEQFF.

Details on this clone: One junction end does not reproduce the germline sequence, and a read error may be involved. The chain uses TRBV30 and TRBJ1-3, with D uncertain. From germline, CDR1 is GTSNPN and CDR2 SVGIG (reference sequence). This CDR3 comprises 11 residues. DNA of the CDR3: TGTGCCTGGAGCGCGATCGGGCCGGTTAATTTT. This sequence encodes CAWSAIGPVNF. The complete variable domain, with remaining parts taken from reference TRBV30 and TRBJ1-3, reads SQTIHQWPATLVQPVGSPLSLECTVEGTSNPNLYWYRQAAGRGLQLLFYSVGIGQISSEVPQNLSASRPQDRQFILSSKKLLLSDSGFYLCAWSAIGPVNFGEGSWLTVV.

The chain combines TRBV5-1 with TRBJ1-1; D remains unclear. The CDR3 consists of 15 residues. With 3 bases removed from V and 5 bases from J, the gap between germline ends came to 17 bases. The V gene's germline CDR1 is SGHRS and CDR2 YFSETQ. CDR3 in DNA: TGCGCCAGCAGCTGGACCCCAGCTGGTGAGACTGAAGCTTTCTTT. The encoded protein is CASSWTPAGETEAFF.

The chain has TRBV11-3 and TRBJ2-1; D uncertain. Germline V gene sequence: CDR1 SGHNT, CDR2 YENEEA. The V and J ends lost 5 bases and 2 bases respectively, with 10 bases between them. The CDR3 has 14 residues. This CDR3 is CASSPGPTYNEQFF. CDR3 bases: TGTGCCAGCAGCCCCGGCCCTACCTACAATGAGCAGTTCTTC.

The rearrangement joins TRBV5-1 to TRBJ2-1; TRBD1 aligns across 8 bases. Germline assignment: CDR1 SGHRS and CDR2 YFSETQ. The CDR3 length is 15 residues. V trimming: 1 base; J trimming: 2 bases; junction bases outside the gene matches: 2. CDR3 bases: TGCGCCAGCAGCTTGATGACAGGGGCCTACAATGAGCAGTTCTTC. This translates into CASSLMTGAYNEQFF.

V usage is TRBV11-2 and J usage is TRBJ2-7; 7 bases align to TRBD2. CDR3 length: 16 residues. Germline values: CDR1 SGHAT, CDR2 FQNNGV. Unmatched junction bases numbered 8, after V lost 1 base and J lost 2 bases. CDR3 bases: TGTGCCAGCAGCTTAGGGTCGCTAGCGGAAGCCTACGAGCAGTACTTC. Translated, it gives CASSLGSLAEAYEQYF.

The rearrangement joins TRBV28 to TRBJ2-1; no reliable D call. V lost 2 bases and J 5 bases, leaving 7 bases between the germline ends. The germline CDR1 and CDR2 sequences are MDHEN and SYDVKM. This CDR3 comprises 13 residues. The CDR3 sequence is CASSLMGNNEQFF. The CDR3, as DNA: TGTGCCAGCAGTTTAATGGGAAACAATGAGCAGTTCTTC.

This clone was seen a single time. The chain joins TRBV28 to TRBJ1-6; 7 bases are a match to TRBD1. The CDR3 has 14 amino acids. Germline CDR1 and CDR2: MDHEN and SYDVKM. V was clipped by 6 bases and J by 9 bases; unmatched bases: 8. The CDR3 coding sequence is TGTGCCAGCAGGGGGGCAGGGGGTGGTTCACCCCTCCACTTT. Its translation is CASRGAGGGSPLHF.

The chain is built from TRBV9 and TRBJ1-3; TRBD1 aligns across 8 bases. Germline V gene data show CDR1 as SGDLS and CDR2 as YYNGEE. The trim removed 3 bases at V and 1 base at J, leaving 6 bases unmatched. This CDR3 spans 16 amino acids. CDR3: CASSDPRTGSGNTIYF. The CDR3 bases are TGTGCCAGCAGCGACCCAAGGACAGGGTCTGGAAACACCATATATTTT.

The chain employs TRBV6-5 and TRBJ1-5; D not resolved. This CDR3 comprises 13 residues. Germline CDR1 and CDR2: MNHEY and SVGAGI. With 0 bases removed from V and 3 bases from J, the gap between germline ends came to 3 bases. In DNA form, the CDR3 reads TGTGCCAGCAGTTACTCGTCCAATCAGCCCCAGCATTTT. The encoded protein is CASSYSSNQPQHF.

The chain links TRBV11-3 to TRBJ2-3; D remains ambiguous. Trimming took off 3 bases at V and 4 bases at J, with 11 bases between the two ends. This CDR3 spans 14 amino acids. Germline V gives CDR1 SGHNT, CDR2 YENEEA. The CDR3 DNA reads TGTGCCAGCAGCTTCGGTGGAAGGGCAGATACGCAGTATTTT. It encodes CASSFGGRADTQYF.

The rearrangement links TRBV7-8 to TRBJ1-3; 7 positions agree with TRBD1. The germline CDR1 and CDR2 sequences are SGHVS and FQNEAQ. V was pared by 5 bases and J by 4 bases, with 5 bases of the junction left unmatched. The CDR3 extends over 14 amino acids. Written as DNA, the CDR3 is TGTGCCAGCAGCGACGGGACAGCCGGAAACACCATATATTTT. Residues: CASSDGTAGNTIYF.

The rearrangement joins TRBV7-9 to TRBJ1-5; D perhaps matches TRBD1 (5 bases). With 4 bases removed from V and 0 bases from J, the gap between germline ends came to 13 bases. Germline CDR1 reads SEHNR; CDR2 reads FQNEAQ (reference sequence). This CDR3 comprises 16 residues. This CDR3 is CASSSGGGGSNQPQHF. CDR3 nucleotides: TGTGCCAGCAGCTCAGGCGGGGGTGGTAGCAATCAGCCCCAGCATTTT. The full variable domain, completed using reference TRBV7-9 and TRBJ1-5, is DTGVSQNPRHKITKRGQNVTFRCDPISEHNRLYWYRQTLGQGPEFLTYFQNEAQLEKSRLLSDRFSAERPKGSFSTLEIQRTEQGDSAMYLCASSSGGGGSNQPQHFGDGTRLSIL.

The chain recombines TRBV5-1 with TRBJ2-3, with D possibly TRBD2 on 5 matching bases. V lost 2 bases and J 2 bases, leaving 12 bases between the germline ends. The CDR3 has 15 amino acids. Germline values: CDR1 SGHRS, CDR2 YFSETQ. CDR3 in DNA: TGCGCCAGCAGCTTTCGGCGGGCCCTCACAGATACGCAGTATTTT. As protein: CASSFRRALTDTQYF.

The table lists this clone with a count of one. The J gene is TRBJ1-1, the V gene TRBV18, with TRBD1 matching over 11 bases. CDR3 length: 15 residues. With 5 bases clipped from V and 1 base from J, the junction kept 3 bases outside the gene matches. The germline CDR1 and CDR2 sequences are KGHSH and LQKENI. The CDR3 DNA sequence: TGTGCCAGCTCATTTGGACAGGGGGCGAACACTGAAGCTTTCTTT. This encodes CASSFGQGANTEAFF.

CDR3 DNA: TGCAGCGTTGAGCTGGGGACAGGGGGTTCGGGTGAGCAGTTCTTC. This sequence encodes CSVELGTGGSGEQFF. The V gene is TRBV29-1, the J gene TRBJ2-1; 11 positions agree with TRBD1. Germline-derived CDR1 and CDR2 are SQVTM and ANQGSEA. This CDR3 comprises 15 residues. Germline trimming cut 3 bases from V and 9 bases from J; bases unmatched to any gene: 10.

V gene TRBV21-1 combines with J gene TRBJ2-3; the D call of TRBD2 is as the table states it, not checked on the DNA. TRBV21-1 is noted as a pseudogene. The CDR3 has 17 residues. The CDR3: CASSKGGLAGVPDTQYF. The CDR3 DNA reads as TGTGCCAGCAGCAAAGGAGGACTAGCGGGAGTCCCAGATACGCAGTATTTT.

The chain recombines TRBV4-1 with TRBJ2-7; perhaps TRBD1 as D (6 bases). Germline values: CDR1 MGHRA, CDR2 YSYEKL. The CDR3 length is 15 residues. V was shortened by 2 bases and J by 0 bases, with 11 bases between the two germline ends. CDR3 nucleotide sequence: TGCGCCAGCAGCCAACGTGACAGGCTCTCCTACGAGCAGTACTTC. This codes for CASSQRDRLSYEQYF.

The V call is TRBV4-1, the J call TRBJ2-1; D is uncertain. Trimming removed 1 base at V and 0 bases at J, with 4 bases between. The CDR3 is 14 residues long. The germline V gene encodes CDR1 MGHRA and CDR2 YSYEKL. The CDR3 bases are TGCGCCAGCAGCCAAGGGGGCTCCTACAATGAGCAGTTCTTC. It encodes CASSQGGSYNEQFF.

The gene calls are TRBV6-1 and TRBJ2-7, with D possibly TRBD2 on 6 matching bases. The CDR3 spans 13 residues. CDR1 is MNHNS and CDR2 is SASEGT in the germline V gene. The ends were cut back, 3 bases at V and 3 bases at J, with 9 bases in the middle. The DNA for the CDR3 is TGTGCCAGCAGTGACTGGGGGGTCTACGAGCAGTACTTC. It translates to CASSDWGVYEQYF.

CDR3 in DNA: TGTGCCAGCTCACGGACCCCCAACACGGACTACGAGCAGTACTTC. Its protein product is CASSRTPNTDYEQYF. The chain links TRBV18 to TRBJ2-7; D call uncertain. This CDR3 contains 15 residues. Per the germline V gene, CDR1 is KGHSH and CDR2 is LQKENI. Between the trimmed V and J ends, which lost 4 bases and 3 bases, there was a span of 16 bases.

The chain employs TRBV28 and TRBJ1-5; 10 nucleotides agree with TRBD1. The CDR3 sequence is 15 residues long. The V gene end was trimmed by 6 bases and the J gene end by 5 bases; junction bases not matched to a gene: 7. The germline CDR1 and CDR2 sequences are MDHEN and SYDVKM. Written as DNA, the CDR3 is TGTGCCAGCAGGGGGACGACAGGGGGCCATCAGCCCCAGCATTTT. The encoded protein is CASRGTTGGHQPQHF.

The gene calls are TRBV28 and TRBJ1-6; possible D gene TRBD1, 5 bases. The germline V gene has CDR1 MDHEN and CDR2 SYDVKM. The V gene lost 3 bases and the J gene lost 0 bases, with 9 bases spanning the gap. This CDR3 is built from 16 residues. CDR3 amino acids: CASSFRELSYNSPLHF. CDR3 sequence (DNA): TGTGCCAGCAGTTTCAGGGAACTCTCCTATAATTCACCCCTCCACTTT.